The following is a T cell receptor beta chain sequence with its context. This record belongs to a study of CD8+ T cells in alopecia areata. Germline values: CDR1 GTSNPN, CDR2 SVGIG (reference sequence). The CDR3 is made up of 13 amino acids. Sequencing templates came from extracted RNA that was reverse transcribed into cDNA. Here immunoSEQ multiplex PCR was the method, and the copy in TCRdb shows in-frame clones only, minus some. The data show about 220,000 clones, more than 45% seen once. Treatment of the sample: oral pan-JAK inhibitor, 5-10 mg twice daily. PBMCs yielded sorted CD4+ and CD8+ T cells. The rearrangement uses TRBV30 and TRBJ1-3; D remains unclear. The material was CD4+ T cells sorted from blood, obtained at week 4, from a patient treated with tofacitinib. The TCR sequence derives from a human donor with alopecia areata. The CDR3 DNA reads TGTGCTTTCGCAGCAACATCTGGAAACACCATATATTTT. It yields the protein CAFAATSGNTIYF.